The 26 T cell receptor beta chains below were found in one sample sequenced in a study of blood T cell repertoires in COVID-19. Profiling relied on immunoSEQ multiplex PCR, and the TCRdb table lists in-frame clones only, not all of them. Among some 83,000 clones listed, 65% to 85% were seen once. Sample: peripheral blood. These receptors were collected from a man in his sixties with active or convalescent COVID-19.

The chain couples TRBV6-5 to TRBJ1-2; 8 bases are shared with TRBD1. V trimming: 2 bases; J trimming: 5 bases; junction bases outside the gene matches: 4. The germline gives CDR1 MNHEY, CDR2 SVGAGI. The CDR3 extends over 14 amino acids. CDR3 in amino acids: CASSYGTGVYGYTF. CDR3 nucleotides: TGTGCCAGCAGTTACGGGACAGGTGTTTATGGCTACACCTTC.

This rearrangement joins TRBV30 to TRBJ1-5; perhaps TRBD1 as D (5 bases). CDR1 GTSNPN and CDR2 SVGIG come from the germline V gene (reference sequence). The CDR3 consists of 18 residues. Trimming took 1 base from V and 0 from J, leaving 19 bases between them. The CDR3 sequence: CAWSGEDPGVVSNQPQHF. The DNA of the CDR3 is TGTGCCTGGAGTGGGGAGGACCCGGGGGTTGTTAGCAATCAGCCCCAGCATTTT.

The chain employs TRBV6-5 and TRBJ1-2; D may be TRBD1 (5 bases). V lost 4 bases and J lost 8, with 14 bases in between. Germline V gene sequence: CDR1 MNHEY, CDR2 SVGAGI. The CDR3 is 13 amino acids. CDR3 nucleotides: TGTGCCAGCAGTTCTTCAGGGCTTGAGGGCTACACCTTC. It is translated as CASSSSGLEGYTF.

The rearrangement uses TRBV19 and TRBJ2-5; D unresolved. V lost 1 base, J lost 5 bases, and 8 bases lay in between. This CDR3 is built from 13 residues. CDR1 and CDR2 (germline): LNHDA, SQIVND (reference sequence). CDR3 DNA: TGTGCCAGTAGTATAGCTTTGGGCGAGACCCAGTACTTC. It translates to CASSIALGETQYF. Based on the CDR3 plus reference TRBV19 and TRBJ2-5, the full variable domain is DGGITQSPKYLFRKEGQNVTLSCEQNLNHDAMYWYRQDPGQGLRLIYYSQIVNDFQKGDIAEGYSVSREKKESFPLTVTSAQKNPTAFYLCASSIALGETQYFGPGTRLLVL.

The chain couples TRBV15 to TRBJ1-1; TRBD1 matches 8 bases. Germline V gene sequence: CDR1 LNHNV, CDR2 YYDKDF (reference sequence). This CDR3 has 18 residues. With 0 bases clipped from V and 1 base from J, the junction kept 10 bases outside the gene matches. CDR3 nucleotide sequence: TGTGCCACCAGCAGAGATCAGTCGGCAGGGGGCACGAACACTGAAGCTTTCTTT. It translates to CATSRDQSAGGTNTEAFF.

The V and J genes are TRBV19 and TRBJ1-1; a possible D gene is TRBD1 (5 bases). Deletions cut 7 bases from V and 6 bases from J, with 12 bases between. The CDR3 has 12 amino acids. Germline CDR1 and CDR2: LNHDA and SQIVND (reference sequence). The CDR3 DNA sequence: TGTGCCAGTATCCGGGGGTACGCTGAAGCTTTCTTT. This encodes CASIRGYAEAFF.

V and J are TRBV30 and TRBJ1-2; the D is unclear. V was shortened by 5 bases and J by 4 bases, with 11 bases between the two germline ends. The CDR3 length is 12 residues. The germline V gene has CDR1 GTSNPN and CDR2 SVGIG (reference sequence). The CDR3 sequence: CAWAEVLYGYTF. DNA for the CDR3: TGTGCCTGGGCAGAGGTCCTCTATGGCTACACCTTC.

This clone counts as large (0.1 to 1%). The rearrangement uses TRBV5-3 and TRBJ1-3, with a tentative D call TRBD1 (6 bases). TRBV5-3 is classed as an ORF, of uncertain function. The CDR3 has 14 residues. V was shortened by 0 bases and J by 4 bases, with 8 bases between the two germline ends. The CDR3 spells CARSLAGDGNTIYF. The CDR3 DNA reads as TGTGCCAGAAGCTTGGCAGGGGACGGAAACACCATATATTTT.

This clone occurred once. This chain links TRBV7-2 with TRBJ2-5; TRBD1 is a possible D gene (5 bases). Trimming removed 1 base from V and 5 bases from J, with 8 bases in between. Germline V lookup: CDR1 SGHTA, CDR2 FQGNSA. The CDR3 contains 13 residues. The CDR3 nucleotides read TGTGCCAGCAGCTTAGTCAGGGTCGAGACCCAGTACTTC. Translation: CASSLVRVETQYF.

The chain couples TRBV6-1 to TRBJ2-7; D is perhaps TRBD2 (6 bases). Looked up from germline, CDR1 is MNHNS and CDR2 is SASEGT. The V gene lost 1 base and the J gene lost 1 base, with 14 bases spanning the gap. CDR3 length: 16 amino acids. CDR3 loop: CASSEGRGGRSYEQYF. CDR3 coding DNA: TGTGCCAGCAGTGAAGGTCGGGGAGGACGATCCTACGAGCAGTACTTC.

This clone was detected a few times. Its ends do not fully match the called genes, so a read error is possible. This chain connects TRBV7-7 to TRBJ2-1; 11 bases map to TRBD2. CDR3 length: 16 amino acids. Germline V gives CDR1 SSHAT, CDR2 FNYEAQ (reference sequence). The DNA of the CDR3 is TGTGCTAGCAGCTCCCTCACTAGCGGGGGTGAAGGAGAGCAGTTCTTC. Its protein product is CASSSLTSGGEGEQFF.

The genes are TRBV5-1 and TRBJ2-7; 7 nucleotides agree with TRBD2. CDR3 length: 14 residues. The germline gives CDR1 SGHRS, CDR2 YFSETQ. V dropped 0 bases and J dropped 2; count of bases not matched to a gene: 2. The CDR3 nucleotides are TGCGCCAGCAGCTTGGGCGGACTAGCCTACGAGCAGTACTTC. Translation gives CASSLGGLAYEQYF. Full variable domain (missing parts from reference TRBV5-1 and TRBJ2-7): KAGVTQTPRYLIKTRGQQVTLSCSPISGHRSVSWYQQTPGQGLQFLFEYFSETQRNKGNFPGRFSGRQFSNSRSEMNVSTLELGDSALYLCASSLGGLAYEQYFGPGTRLTVT.

This chain links TRBV7-9 with TRBJ2-5; 8 bases align to TRBD2. Germline V gene data show CDR1 as SEHNR and CDR2 as FQNEAQ (reference sequence). With V trimmed by 4 bases and J by 6 bases, 7 bases remained unmatched. The CDR3 contains 14 residues. The CDR3 sequence is CASSSGLDVKTQYF. For the CDR3, the DNA is TGTGCCAGCAGCTCGGGACTAGACGTGAAGACCCAGTACTTC.

The V gene is TRBV6-5, the J gene TRBJ1-1, with 9 bases lining up with TRBD1. Germline assignment: CDR1 MNHEY and CDR2 SVGAGI. With V trimmed by 7 bases and J by 2 bases, 5 bases remained unmatched. The CDR3 consists of 14 residues. CDR3 nucleotide sequence: TGTGCCAGCACCCCGGGACAGGGTAACACTGAAGCTTTCTTT. Its translation is CASTPGQGNTEAFF.

The CDR3 here is CSAGELGVGGPGELFF. CDR3 DNA sequence: TGCAGCGCTGGAGAACTAGGTGTGGGGGGGCCCGGGGAGCTGTTTTTT. This chain links TRBV29-1 with TRBJ2-2; D might be TRBD2 (7 bases). The CDR3 contains 16 residues. Germline V gene data show CDR1 as SQVTM and CDR2 as ANQGSEA. V dropped 7 bases and J dropped 6 bases, with 24 bases sitting between them.

The rearrangement uses TRBV1 and TRBJ2-7; TRBD1 is the table's D call, not checked against the DNA. TRBV1 is a pseudogene locus. This CDR3 region has 14 residues. In DNA form, the CDR3 reads TGCACCAGCAGTTACAGTTACAACTCCTACGAGCAGTACTTC. This encodes CTSSYSYNSYEQYF.

The chain couples TRBV28 to TRBJ1-2; 9 bases agree with TRBD1. V dropped 6 bases and J dropped 6; count of bases not matched to a gene: 5. The CDR3 length is 13 residues. CDR1 is MDHEN and CDR2 is SYDVKM in the germline V gene. The CDR3 nucleotides read TGTGCCAGCAGGTACGGGACAGGGAATGGCTACACCTTC. This encodes CASRYGTGNGYTF.

This sequence joins TRBV5-1 and TRBJ2-5; 9 bases are shared with TRBD2. CDR1 is SGHRS and CDR2 is YFSETQ in the germline V gene. The CDR3 covers 16 residues. The J segment lost 5 bases and the V segment lost 4 bases, leaving 12 bases of the junction unmatched. CDR3 sequence: CASSGGGGAGSETQYF. The CDR3 bases are TGCGCCAGCAGCGGTGGCGGGGGGGCCGGATCGGAGACCCAGTACTTC.

This chain links TRBV9 with TRBJ1-5, with D unclear. The germline V gene encodes CDR1 SGDLS and CDR2 YYNGEE. V was trimmed by 3 bases and J by 8 bases, leaving 12 bases between them. This CDR3 is 13 amino acids long. CDR3 protein: CASSAGTREPQHF. CDR3 coding DNA: TGTGCCAGCAGCGCGGGAACTAGGGAGCCCCAGCATTTT. The full variable domain, completed using reference TRBV9 and TRBJ1-5, is DSGVTQTPKHLITATGQRVTLRCSPRSGDLSVYWYQQSLDQGLQFLIQYYNGEERAKGNILERFSAQQFPDLHSELNLSSLELGDSALYFCASSAGTREPQHFGDGTRLSIL.

The chain carries TRBV5-1 and TRBJ1-2; a weak D match, TRBD1 (6 bases). The CDR3 totals 13 residues. V lost 1 base and J lost 6, with 10 bases in between. Germline CDR1 SGHRS, CDR2 YFSETQ. Here the CDR3 reads CASSLRGSDGYTF. CDR3 DNA sequence: TGCGCCAGCAGCTTGAGGGGGTCGGATGGCTACACCTTC.

The rearrangement links TRBV19 to TRBJ2-1; D remains ambiguous. Trimming shortened V by 1 base and J by 5 bases, and 9 bases separated the two germline ends. Germline CDR1 is LNHDA and CDR2 is SQIVND (reference sequence). The CDR3 runs to 14 residues. CDR3: CASSIVVANNEQFF. The CDR3 DNA sequence: TGTGCCAGTAGTATAGTTGTCGCGAACAATGAGCAGTTCTTC.

V and J are TRBV3-1 (or the pseudogene TRBV3-2) and TRBJ1-4, with D perhaps matching TRBD1 (5 bases). The CDR3 is made up of 15 amino acids. The germline gives CDR1 LGHDT, CDR2 YNNKEL (reference sequence). V lost 0 bases and J 4 bases, leaving 9 bases between the germline ends. The CDR3 sequence: CASSQDTGLNEKLFF. Written as DNA, the CDR3 is TGTGCCAGCAGCCAAGATACGGGACTTAATGAAAAACTGTTTTTT.

Note on this clone: An end of the junction does not agree with germline; a read error may underlie this. The rearrangement uses TRBV7-9 and TRBJ2-5; D unclear. Germline values: CDR1 SEHNR, CDR2 FQNEAQ (reference sequence). CDR3 size: 12 residues. Here the CDR3 reads CASSLDDSSWNF. The CDR3 coding sequence is TGTGCCAGCAGCTTAGATGACTCGTCATGGAACTTC.

The V gene is TRBV30, the J gene TRBJ1-1, with 7 bases that match TRBD1. The junction had 13 bases not matched to a gene; V was cut back by 1 base and J by 8 bases. CDR1 is GTSNPN and CDR2 is SVGIG in the germline V gene (reference sequence). The length of the CDR3 is 15 residues. The CDR3 nucleotides read TGTGCCTGGAGTGCCACGGTTAGGGGGCTGGGGGAAGCTTTCTTT. It codes for CAWSATVRGLGEAFF.

V usage is TRBV9 and J usage is TRBJ2-7; TRBD1 might be the D (7 bases). This CDR3 is built from 15 residues. With 4 bases removed from V and 6 bases from J, the gap between germline ends came to 20 bases. CDR1 and CDR2 from the germline V gene are SGDLS and YYNGEE. Written as DNA, the CDR3 is TGTGCCAGCAGCCCCCAGGGGGGCCCGGGGCGCGAGCAGTACTTC. It codes for CASSPQGGPGREQYF.

J is TRBJ1-1 and V is TRBV6-5, with D uncertain. Germline CDR1 MNHEY, CDR2 SVGAGI. The CDR3 is 13 amino acids. V lost 5 bases, J lost 3 bases, and 10 bases lay in between. The CDR3 is CASSINKDTEAFF. The CDR3 DNA follows: TGTGCCAGCAGTATTAACAAAGACACTGAAGCTTTCTTT.